The present entry profiles one T cell receptor beta chain with its context. Its cognate antigen is unknown. CDR3 size: 15 residues. Trimming removed 3 bases from V and 2 bases from J; junction bases left unmatched: 6. The germline V gene encodes CDR1 MGHRA and CDR2 YSYEKL. The source of the sample is a study of T cell repertoires in cytomegalovirus infection. Overall study: CMV infection plus the matching HLA type was flagged by public TCR beta signatures.

Each CDR3 protein gets one entry after TCRdb re-called the reads with MiXCR. This table holds approximately 990,000 distinct CDR3 sequences, approximately 33% found once. Sequencing used cultured CD8+ T cells from PBMCs, obtained from culture after CMV antigen stimulation. The receptor's source is a human donor in good health (CMV status not recorded). Some clones in this sample may be carry-over from other donors' samples. The chain employs TRBV4-1 and TRBJ1-2; 7 bases line up with TRBD1. The CDR3 here is CASSQSGTANYGYTF. CDR3 in DNA: TGCGCCAGCAGCCAGTCCGGGACAGCCAACTATGGCTACACCTTC.